This T cell receptor (beta chain) was observed in a study of blood T cell repertoires in COVID-19. Study details: The analysed material was cDNA or gDNA that came from T cells, B-cell-depleted T cells, or PBMCs.

Patients in Seattle were enrolled during active infection, then followed longitudinally. The assay was immunoSEQ multiplex PCR, and TCRdb's table has in-frame clones only and misses some. Found here are 150,000 to 180,000 clones, roughly 84% of them singletons; the top ten hold 9% to 14%. This clone has only one observation. The CDR3 extends over 13 amino acids. Germline values: CDR1 LNHDA, CDR2 SQIVND (reference sequence). V was pared by 0 bases and J by 14 bases, with 14 bases between. The sample consisted of peripheral blood. This TCR derives from a woman aged 60-75 years with COVID-19, enrolled during active disease. V usage is TRBV19 and J usage is TRBJ2-4; TRBD1 is a possible D gene (6 bases). In DNA, the CDR3 is TGTGCCAGTAGTATAGATAAGGGGACATTAAAGTACTTC. Translation: CASSIDKGTLKYF. The whole variable domain, filled in from reference TRBV19 and TRBJ2-4, reads DGGITQSPKYLFRKEGQNVTLSCEQNLNHDAMYWYRQDPGQGLRLIYYSQIVNDFQKGDIAEGYSVSREKKESFPLTVTSAQKNPTAFYLCASSIDKGTLKYFGAGTRLSVL.